These 18 T cell receptor beta chains came from one sample sequenced in a study of blood T cell repertoires in COVID-19. Repertoires were generated with immunoSEQ multiplex PCR, while TCRdb's copy carries only in-frame clones and drops some. The data hold approximately 500,000 clones, with approximately 91% observed a single time. The sequencing sample was made of peripheral blood. The origin of the receptors is a woman in her forties or fifties with COVID-19, enrolled during active disease.

This clone is a singleton in its sample. This rearrangement joins TRBV3-1 (or the pseudogene TRBV3-2) to TRBJ1-2; 10 positions match TRBD1. The germline V gene encodes CDR1 LGHDT and CDR2 YNNKEL (reference sequence). This CDR3 has 16 amino acids. Unmatched junction bases numbered 9, after V lost 4 bases and J lost 4 bases. The CDR3 DNA sequence: TGTGCCAGCAGCCCTACCCCCGGGACAGGGGTCTATGGCTACACCTTC. Translated: CASSPTPGTGVYGYTF.

The CDR3 sequence: CASLSGAGRNTEAFF. The CDR3 DNA is TGTGCCAGCCTGTCAGGGGCAGGGAGGAACACTGAAGCTTTCTTT. V is TRBV2 and J is TRBJ1-1; TRBD1 is a possible D gene (6 bases). Trimming took 8 bases from V and 1 from J, leaving 17 bases between them. The germline V gene has CDR1 SNHLY and CDR2 FYNNEI. The CDR3 is 15 amino acids.

The J gene is TRBJ1-2, the V gene TRBV28, with TRBD1 matching 10 bases. Germline V gene data show CDR1 as MDHEN and CDR2 as SYDVKM. The trim removed 4 bases at V and 8 bases at J, leaving 10 bases unmatched. CDR3 length: 15 amino acids. The CDR3 loop reads CASSSIPGTGDGYTF. CDR3 in DNA: TGTGCCAGCAGTTCGATCCCCGGGACAGGGGACGGCTACACCTTC.

V gene TRBV19 combines with J gene TRBJ1-1; 7 positions match TRBD1. Germline V lookup: CDR1 LNHDA, CDR2 SQIVND (reference sequence). Trimming took 6 bases from V and 6 from J; bases not matched to a gene: 4. The CDR3 has 12 amino acids. The CDR3 spells CASRTQGSEAFF. For the CDR3, the DNA is TGTGCCAGTAGAACACAGGGGTCTGAAGCTTTCTTT.

DNA of the CDR3: TGTGCCACCAGTAGTCGAGATCTAGCCTCAGATTCCAATGAGCAGTTCTTC. Its protein product is CATSSRDLASDSNEQFF. The chain joins TRBV24-1 to TRBJ2-1; weak D call: TRBD2 (5 bases). Between the trimmed V and J ends, which lost 6 bases and 6 bases, there was a span of 23 bases. Germline CDR1 KGHDR, CDR2 SFDVKD. This CDR3 region has 17 residues.

V and J are TRBV19 and TRBJ2-6, with TRBD1 matching 7 bases. V trimming: 6 bases; J trimming: 0 bases; junction bases outside the gene matches: 8. The CDR3 sequence is 17 residues long. The V gene's germline CDR1 is LNHDA and CDR2 SQIVND (reference sequence). CDR3 in amino acids: CASRQGTRFSGANVLTF. CDR3 coding DNA: TGTGCCAGTAGACAGGGGACGCGATTCTCTGGGGCCAACGTCCTGACTTTC.

The rearrangement uses TRBV5-1 and TRBJ2-3, with 7 bases that match TRBD2. The CDR3 is made up of 15 amino acids. Germline V gene data show CDR1 as SGHRS and CDR2 as YFSETQ. V lost 6 bases and J lost 0; bases outside the gene matches: 7. In DNA form, the CDR3 reads TGCGCCAGCAAATTGGGAGGGGCGAGCACAGATACGCAGTATTTT. This sequence encodes CASKLGGASTDTQYF.

J is TRBJ2-5 and V is TRBV5-4, with a tentative D call TRBD1 (6 bases). The CDR3 is 15 amino acids. Per germline, CDR1 SGHNT and CDR2 YYREEE (reference sequence). V was clipped by 4 bases and J by 7 bases, with 20 bases between them. The CDR3 DNA reads TGTGCCAGCAGCCTTGGGGGCCAGGGCCGGGGGACCCAGTACTTC. Translated: CASSLGGQGRGTQYF.

The sample holds one count of this clone. This chain uses TRBV13 with TRBJ1-6, with D hard to call. The CDR3 sequence is 14 residues long. The ends were cut back, 4 bases at V and 10 bases at J, with 14 bases in the middle. Germline lookup yields CDR1 PRHDT and CDR2 FYEKMQ (reference sequence). The CDR3, as DNA: TGTGCCAGCAGCTATAAAACCGGGAACTCACCCCTCCACTTT. It is translated as CASSYKTGNSPLHF.

The V call is TRBV4-1, the J call TRBJ1-2; tentatively, D is TRBD1 (5 bases). The CDR3 is 13 residues long. CDR1 MGHRA and CDR2 YSYEKL come from the germline V gene. The V gene lost 3 bases and the J gene lost 8 bases, with 13 bases spanning the gap. The CDR3 region has the DNA TGCGCCAGCAGCCATCCGGGAGGGGACGGCTACACCTTC. Its protein product is CASSHPGGDGYTF.

This clone has just a few counts. The chain links TRBV2 to TRBJ1-5; 8 bases are shared with TRBD1. This CDR3 region has 16 residues. Germline V CDR1 and CDR2: SNHLY, FYNNEI. The ends lost 6 bases at V and 2 bases at J; junction bases unmatched: 9. The CDR3 reads CASSASPGQGNQPQHF. The CDR3 nucleotides read TGTGCCAGCAGCGCAAGCCCGGGACAGGGCAATCAGCCCCAGCATTTT.

Details on this clone: One end of the junction fails to match germline, which may point to a read error. V gene TRBV20-1 combines with J gene TRBJ1-1; D perhaps matches TRBD1 (5 bases). The germline V gene encodes CDR1 DFQATT and CDR2 SNEGSKA (reference sequence). This CDR3 is 10 amino acids long. The CDR3 sequence: CSPRGREAFF. In DNA, the CDR3 is TGCAGTCCTAGGGGCAGGGAAGCTTTCTTT.

The sample holds one count of this clone. The chain is built from TRBV3-1 (or the pseudogene TRBV3-2) and TRBJ2-5; 10 nucleotides agree with TRBD1. From germline, CDR1 is LGHDT and CDR2 YNNKEL (reference sequence). After removal of 2 bases from V and 3 bases from J, the junction contained 3 bases not matched to a gene. This CDR3 comprises 15 residues. The CDR3 protein is CASSQRTGGEETQYF. Here the CDR3 DNA reads TGTGCCAGCAGCCAAAGGACAGGGGGGGAAGAGACCCAGTACTTC.

This chain links TRBV7-8 with TRBJ2-7; TRBD1 matches at 7 bases. This CDR3 spans 16 amino acids. V lost 5 bases, J lost 5 bases, and 15 bases stayed unmatched. Germline values: CDR1 SGHVS, CDR2 FQNEAQ. Here the CDR3 reads CASSEFTGERVHEQYF. The CDR3 DNA sequence: TGTGCCAGCAGCGAGTTCACAGGGGAAAGAGTCCACGAGCAGTACTTC.

The chain is built from TRBV14 and TRBJ2-1; 9 nucleotides match TRBD1. V trimming: 4 bases; J trimming: 4 bases; junction bases outside the gene matches: 11. The CDR3 contains 17 residues. CDR1 and CDR2 from the germline V gene are SGHDN and FVKESK. The CDR3 coding sequence is TGTGCCAGCAGCCCCCAAACGGGACAGGGCTTATACAATGAGCAGTTCTTC. Translating gives CASSPQTGQGLYNEQFF.

The rearrangement uses TRBV13 and TRBJ1-1; tentative D call: TRBD1 (6 bases). Trimming took off 10 bases at V and 7 bases at J, with 22 bases between the two ends. Germline-derived CDR1 and CDR2 are PRHDT and FYEKMQ (reference sequence). The CDR3 spans 14 residues. CDR3 bases: TGTGCCACCTCCGGACAGCTGGGAGTTAGTGAAGCTTTCTTT. Translated, it gives CATSGQLGVSEAFF.

The chain has TRBV5-1 and TRBJ1-2; D gene ambiguous. The CDR3 covers 14 residues. V gave up 0 bases and J gave up 3 bases, with 9 bases separating them. Per the germline V gene, CDR1 is SGHRS and CDR2 is YFSETQ. In nucleotides, the CDR3 is TGCGCCAGCAGCTTGGCCGGGGATTACTATGGCTACACCTTC. The encoded protein is CASSLAGDYYGYTF.

The chain employs TRBV2 and TRBJ2-5; the match to TRBD1 covers 8 bases. The V segment lost 0 bases and the J segment 5 bases; nucleotides outside the gene matches: 5. The CDR3 covers 15 residues. Germline V lookup: CDR1 SNHLY, CDR2 FYNNEI. CDR3 in DNA: TGTGCCAGCAGTGAAGCGCGACAGGGGTTGGAGACCCAGTACTTC. It specifies CASSEARQGLETQYF.